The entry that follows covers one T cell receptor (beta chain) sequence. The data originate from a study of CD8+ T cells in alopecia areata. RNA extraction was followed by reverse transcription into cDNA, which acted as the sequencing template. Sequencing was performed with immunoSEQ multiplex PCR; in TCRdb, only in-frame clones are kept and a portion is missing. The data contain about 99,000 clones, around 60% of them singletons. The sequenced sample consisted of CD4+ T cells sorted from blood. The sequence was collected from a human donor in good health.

The CDR3 here is CASEMRDDTQYF. The CDR3 coding sequence is TGTGCCAGCGAGATGCGGGACGATACGCAGTATTTT. The chain has TRBV28 and TRBJ2-3; TRBD2 is a possible D gene (6 bases). Germline V CDR1 and CDR2: MDHEN, SYDVKM. Trimming left V 8 bases short and J 6 bases short, with 12 bases between. This CDR3 comprises 12 residues. Supplemented by reference TRBV28 and TRBJ2-3, the full variable domain reads DVKVTQSSRYLVKRTGEKVFLECVQDMDHENMFWYRQDPGLGLRLIYFSYDVKMKEKGDIPEGYSVSREKKERFSLILESASTNQTSMYLCASEMRDDTQYFGPGTRLTVL.